This entry concerns a single T cell receptor (beta chain). In the original analysis: Estimation of nucleated cell counts was performed using reference gene primer amplification. Assay used: immunoSEQ multiplex PCR; TCRdb lists only in-frame clones, some missing. V, J and clone size are taken as reported in that table, and D and trimming were inferred from the DNA itself. The sample carries about 50,000 clones, 84% recorded once. The source of the sample is a study of blood T cell repertoires in COVID-19. For the study at large: COVID-19 samples collected from the United States, Italy and Spain covered acute and convalescent phases. In each case, the material was cDNA or gDNA derived from T cells, B-cell-depleted T cells, or PBMCs.

Germline V gives CDR1 MDHEN, CDR2 SYDVKM. The CDR3 is made up of 14 amino acids. V was shortened by 2 bases and J by 5 bases, with 12 bases between the two germline ends. The clonotype originates from a man between 70 and 80 years old with active COVID-19. Sequencing was performed on peripheral blood. The gene calls are TRBV28 and TRBJ1-2; D is undetermined. The CDR3 bases are TGTGCCAGCAGTTTAACCCATCAGTGGTATGGCTACACCTTC. Encoded protein: CASSLTHQWYGYTF.